These T cell receptor beta chains were read from a single sample in a study of T cell repertoires in cytomegalovirus infection. TCRdb ran MiXCR on the reads and lists one entry per CDR3 protein. The profile shows around 300,000 distinct CDR3 sequences, under 30% of them singletons. Sequenced material: PBMCs. These receptors were taken from a human donor in good health (CMV status not recorded). Some clones in this sample may be carry-over from other donors' samples. The CDR3 runs from the conserved cysteine through the conserved F or W. A D gene is named only where the DNA matches it firmly.

>TRBJ2-7|NA|TRBV20-1
CSARSGFAYEQYF
>TRBJ2-1|TRBD2|TRBV7-9
CASLAGGYNEQFF
>TRBJ2-5|NA|TRBV30
CAWSTRGGQETQYF
>TRBJ1-4|NA|TRBV20-1
CSARDLGRMPEKLFF
>TRBJ2-7|TRBD2|TRBV7-2
CASSSKRGGTSEQYF
>TRBJ2-1|TRBD2|TRBV5-1
CASSLSTSGRSDEQFF
>TRBJ2-7|TRBD2|TRBV5-1
CASSRAGEGYEQYF
>TRBJ2-3|NA|TRBV5-1
CASSLAGGQGDTQYF
>TRBJ2-5|TRBD1|TRBV20-1
CSATGTGVKETQYF
>TRBJ2-1|NA|TRBV30
CAWSPGSSSEQFF
>TRBJ2-1|TRBD2|TRBV7-8
CASSYTSGSSDEQFF
>TRBJ2-7|NA|TRBV28
CASSLIGSTYEQYF
>TRBJ1-4|NA|TRBV7-8
CASSLRQGVLTNEKLFF
>TRBJ2-7|NA|TRBV20-1
CSASYSYEQYF
>TRBJ2-1|TRBD2|TRBV28
CASGSGGRAGEQFF
>TRBJ2-7|TRBD1|TRBV3-1
CASSQDLSPSGTGNEQYF